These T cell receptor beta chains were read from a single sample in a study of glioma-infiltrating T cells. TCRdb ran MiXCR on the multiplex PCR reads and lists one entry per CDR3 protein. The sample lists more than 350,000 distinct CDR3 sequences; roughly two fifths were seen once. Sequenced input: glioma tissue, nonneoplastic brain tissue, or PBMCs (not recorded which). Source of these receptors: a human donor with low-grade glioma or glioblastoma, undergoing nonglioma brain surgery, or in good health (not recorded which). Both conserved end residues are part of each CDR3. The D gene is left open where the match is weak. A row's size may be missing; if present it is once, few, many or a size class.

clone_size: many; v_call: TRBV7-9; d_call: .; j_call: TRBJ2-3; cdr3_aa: CASSSATDTQYF; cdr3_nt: TGTGCCAGCAGCTCCGCCACAGATACGCAGTATTTT
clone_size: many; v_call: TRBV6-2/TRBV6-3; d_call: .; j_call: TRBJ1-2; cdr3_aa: CASSPRTDNYGYTF; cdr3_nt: TGTGCCAGCAGTCCAAGGACGGACAACTATGGCTACACCTTC
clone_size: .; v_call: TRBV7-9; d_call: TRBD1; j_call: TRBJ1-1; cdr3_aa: CASGRKGAVRTEAFF; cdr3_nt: TGTGCCAGCGGGCGGAAGGGGGCAGTGCGCACTGAAGCTTTCTTT
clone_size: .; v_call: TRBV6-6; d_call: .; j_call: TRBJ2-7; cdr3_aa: CASSYPPGSYEQYF; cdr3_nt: TGTGCCAGCAGTTACCCCCCGGGCTCATACGAGCAGTACTTC
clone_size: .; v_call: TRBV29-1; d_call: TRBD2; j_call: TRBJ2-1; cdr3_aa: CSVMLAVEQFF; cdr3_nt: TGCAGCGTCATGCTAGCGGTTGAGCAGTTCTTC
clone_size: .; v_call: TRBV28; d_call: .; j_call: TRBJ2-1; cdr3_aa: CASSLSALPYNEQFF; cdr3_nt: TGTGCCAGCAGTTTATCGGCCCTTCCCTACAATGAGCAGTTCTTC
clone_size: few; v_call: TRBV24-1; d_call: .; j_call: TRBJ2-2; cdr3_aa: CATSDNRDTGELFF; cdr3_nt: TGTGCCACCAGTGATAACCGGGACACCGGGGAGCTGTTTTTT
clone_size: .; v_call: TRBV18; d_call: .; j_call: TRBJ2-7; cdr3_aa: CASSDRDGYEQYF; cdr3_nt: TGTGCCAGCTCAGACCGGGACGGATACGAGCAGTACTTC
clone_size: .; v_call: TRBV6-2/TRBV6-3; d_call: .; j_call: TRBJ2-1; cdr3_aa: CASSYSNGQFF; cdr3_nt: TGTGCCAGCAGTTACTCCAATGGGCAGTTCTTC
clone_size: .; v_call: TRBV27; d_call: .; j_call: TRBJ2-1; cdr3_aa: CASSYIKGEASYNEQFF; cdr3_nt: TGTGCCAGCAGTTACATCAAGGGGGAGGCCTCCTACAATGAGCAGTTCTTC
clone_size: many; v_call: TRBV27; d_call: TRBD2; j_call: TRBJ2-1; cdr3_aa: CASSFRAGGPRNEQFF; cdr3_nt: TGTGCCAGCAGTTTCCGAGCGGGAGGGCCTAGAAATGAGCAGTTCTTC
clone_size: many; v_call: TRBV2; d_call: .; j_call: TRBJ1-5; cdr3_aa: CASSQEGSDQPQHF; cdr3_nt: TGTGCCAGTTCTCAGGAGGGGTCGGATCAGCCCCAGCATTTT
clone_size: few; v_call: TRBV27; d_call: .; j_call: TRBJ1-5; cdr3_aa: CASSLGSMLNQPQHF; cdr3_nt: TGTGCCAGCAGTTTGGGATCCATGCTGAATCAGCCCCAGCATTTT
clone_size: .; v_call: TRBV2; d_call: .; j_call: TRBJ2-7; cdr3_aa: CAQRIRGMEEQYF; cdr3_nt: TGTGCCCAGCGGATCCGTGGGATGGAGGAGCAGTACTTC
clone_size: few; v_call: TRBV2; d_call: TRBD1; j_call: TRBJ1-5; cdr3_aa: CASNDRAFNQPQHF; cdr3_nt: TGTGCCAGTAACGACAGGGCATTCAATCAGCCCCAGCATTTT
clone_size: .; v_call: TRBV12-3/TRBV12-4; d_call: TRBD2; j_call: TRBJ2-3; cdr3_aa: CASSFFSGITDTQYF; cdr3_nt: TGTGCCAGCAGTTTCTTTAGCGGGATCACAGATACGCAGTATTTT
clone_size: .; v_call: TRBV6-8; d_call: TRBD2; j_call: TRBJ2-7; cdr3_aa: CASRGLAGEVGRNEQYF; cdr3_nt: TGTGCCAGCAGAGGACTAGCGGGAGAAGTAGGTAGGAACGAGCAGTACTTC
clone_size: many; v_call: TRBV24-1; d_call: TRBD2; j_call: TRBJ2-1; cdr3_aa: CATSERTSGLYNEQFF; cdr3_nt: TGTGCCACCAGTGAACGGACTAGCGGGCTCTACAATGAGCAGTTCTTC
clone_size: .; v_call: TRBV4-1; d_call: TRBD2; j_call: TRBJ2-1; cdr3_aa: CASSLYRASGYNEQFF; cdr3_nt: TGCGCCAGCAGCCTCTATCGGGCTAGCGGATACAATGAGCAGTTCTTC
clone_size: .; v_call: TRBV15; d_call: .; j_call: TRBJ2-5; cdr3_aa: CATSRDHGDQETQYF; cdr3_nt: TGTGCCACCAGCAGAGATCACGGGGACCAAGAGACCCAGTACTTC
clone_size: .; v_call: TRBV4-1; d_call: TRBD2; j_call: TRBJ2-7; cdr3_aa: CASSQEGLAGGYEQYF; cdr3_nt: TGCGCCAGCAGCCAAGAGGGACTAGCGGGAGGCTACGAGCAGTACTTC
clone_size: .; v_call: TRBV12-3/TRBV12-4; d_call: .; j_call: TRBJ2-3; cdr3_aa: CASSLALGPTSTDKQYF; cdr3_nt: TGTGCCAGCAGTTTGGCCTTAGGGCCCACTAGCACAGATAAGCAGTATTTT
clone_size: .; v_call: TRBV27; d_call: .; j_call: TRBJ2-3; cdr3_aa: CASSLLGGPGTSQYF; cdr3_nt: TGTGCCAGCAGTTTACTCGGGGGGCCGGGTACTTCGCAGTATTTT
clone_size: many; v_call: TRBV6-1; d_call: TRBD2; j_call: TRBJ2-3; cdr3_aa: CASSPGTRQYF; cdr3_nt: TGTGCCAGCAGTCCCGGGACTAGGCAGTATTTT
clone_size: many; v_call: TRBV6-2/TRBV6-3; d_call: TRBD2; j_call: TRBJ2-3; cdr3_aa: CASSYWTSGSSDTQYF; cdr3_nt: TGTGCCAGCAGTTATTGGACTAGCGGGAGTTCAGATACGCAGTATTTT
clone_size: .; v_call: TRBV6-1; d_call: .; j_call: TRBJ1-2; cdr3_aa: CASSEGWQSFTAGYTF; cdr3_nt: TGTGCCAGCAGTGAAGGTTGGCAGTCCTTCACTGCGGGCTACACCTTC
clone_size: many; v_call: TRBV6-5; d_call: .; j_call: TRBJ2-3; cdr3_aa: CASSYSWLRRDTQYF; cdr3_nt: TGTGCCAGCAGTTACTCTTGGCTAAGGAGAGATACGCAGTATTTT
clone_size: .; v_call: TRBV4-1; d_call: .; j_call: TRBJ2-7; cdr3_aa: CASSQGTGESYEQYF; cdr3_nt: TGCGCCAGCAGCCAAGGGACGGGGGAAAGCTACGAGCAGTACTTC
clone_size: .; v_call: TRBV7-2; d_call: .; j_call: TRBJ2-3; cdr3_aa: CASSLARSAPLGTDTQYF; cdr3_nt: TGTGCCAGCAGCTTAGCGCGGTCAGCCCCACTAGGCACAGATACGCAGTATTTT
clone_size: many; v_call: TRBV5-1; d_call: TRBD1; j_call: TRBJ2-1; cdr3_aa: CASSFGQGNEQFF; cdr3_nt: TGCGCCAGCAGCTTTGGACAGGGGAATGAGCAGTTCTTC
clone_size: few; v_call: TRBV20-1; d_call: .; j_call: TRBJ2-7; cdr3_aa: CSARDVGYEQYF; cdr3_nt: TGCAGTGCCCGGGACGTAGGGTACGAGCAGTACTTC
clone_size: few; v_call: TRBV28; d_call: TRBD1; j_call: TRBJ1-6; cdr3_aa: CASTLGQVAPNSPLHF; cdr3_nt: TGTGCCAGCACCCTCGGACAGGTAGCCCCCAATTCACCCCTCCACTTT
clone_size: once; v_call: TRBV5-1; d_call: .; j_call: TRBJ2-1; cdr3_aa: CASSPSATGYNEQFF; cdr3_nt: TGCGCCAGCAGTCCCTCGGCCACAGGGTACAATGAGCAGTTCTTC
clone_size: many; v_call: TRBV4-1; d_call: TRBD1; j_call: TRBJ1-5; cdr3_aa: CASSQRAGGFSNQPQHF; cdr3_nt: TGCGCCAGCAGCCAGCGGGCAGGGGGTTTTAGCAATCAGCCCCAGCATTTT
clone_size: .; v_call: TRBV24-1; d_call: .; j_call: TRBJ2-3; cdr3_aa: CATSDRRTVSTDTQYF; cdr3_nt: TGTGCCACCAGTGACCGACGGACAGTCTCCACAGATACGCAGTATTTT
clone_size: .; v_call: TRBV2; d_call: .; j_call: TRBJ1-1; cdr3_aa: CASREGFINTEAFF; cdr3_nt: TGTGCCAGCAGGGAGGGATTCATAAACACTGAAGCTTTCTTT
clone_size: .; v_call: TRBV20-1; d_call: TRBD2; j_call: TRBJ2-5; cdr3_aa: CSATGLYNEQYF; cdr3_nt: TGCAGTGCTACGGGACTATATAATGAGCAGTACTTC
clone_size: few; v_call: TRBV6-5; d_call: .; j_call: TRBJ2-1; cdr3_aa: CASSPLALVEFF; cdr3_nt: TGTGCCAGCAGCCCACTAGCTTTGGTTGAGTTCTTC
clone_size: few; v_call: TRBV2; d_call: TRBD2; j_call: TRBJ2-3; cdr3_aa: CASTGALAGVTDTQYF; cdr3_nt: TGTGCCAGCACGGGAGCCTTGGCGGGGGTCACAGATACGCAGTATTTT
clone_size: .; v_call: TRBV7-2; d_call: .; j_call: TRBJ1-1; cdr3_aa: CAGSLGGGLLTEAFF; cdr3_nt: TGTGCCGGCAGCCTGGGTGGGGGTTTACTCACTGAAGCTTTCTTT
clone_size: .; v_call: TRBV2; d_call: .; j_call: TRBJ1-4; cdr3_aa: CASSNQRGGNEKLFF; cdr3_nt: TGTGCCAGCAGTAATCAACGGGGAGGGAATGAAAAACTGTTTTTT
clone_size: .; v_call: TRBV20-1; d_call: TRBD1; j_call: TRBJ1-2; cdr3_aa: CSARNPWDRHYGYAF; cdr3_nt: TGCAGTGCTAGAAATCCCTGGGACAGACACTATGGCTACGCCTTC
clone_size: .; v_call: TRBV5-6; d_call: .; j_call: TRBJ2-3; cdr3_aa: CASSYPIGSTDTQYF; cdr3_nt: TGTGCCAGCAGCTACCCTATTGGCAGCACAGATACGCAGTATTTT
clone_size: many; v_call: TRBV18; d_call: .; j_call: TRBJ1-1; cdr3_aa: CASSENMNTEAFF; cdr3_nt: TGTGCCAGCTCGGAGAACATGAACACTGAAGCTTTCTTT
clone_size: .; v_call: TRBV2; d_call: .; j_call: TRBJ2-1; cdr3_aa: CASSWLYEQFF; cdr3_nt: TGTGCCAGCAGTTGGCTTTATGAGCAGTTCTTC
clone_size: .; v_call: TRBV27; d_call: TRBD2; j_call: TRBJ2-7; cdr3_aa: CASSLVRTGLAGGFTYEQYF; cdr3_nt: TGTGCCAGCAGTTTAGTTAGGACCGGACTAGCGGGAGGGTTCACCTACGAGCAGTACTTC
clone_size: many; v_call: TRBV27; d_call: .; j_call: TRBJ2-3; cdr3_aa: CASSPGLDTQYF; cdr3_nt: TGTGCCAGCAGCCCAGGACTGGATACGCAGTATTTT
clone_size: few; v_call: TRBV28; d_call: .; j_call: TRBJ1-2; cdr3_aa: CASRSGIPYGYTF; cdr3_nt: TGTGCCAGCAGATCGGGGATCCCGTATGGCTACACCTTC
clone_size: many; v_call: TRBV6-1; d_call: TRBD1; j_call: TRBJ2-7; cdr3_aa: CASKMGQASYEQYF; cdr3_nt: TGTGCCAGCAAAATGGGACAGGCCTCCTACGAGCAGTACTTC
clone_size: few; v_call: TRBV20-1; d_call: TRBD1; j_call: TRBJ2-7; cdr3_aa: CSALTGGRHEQYF; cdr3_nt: TGCAGTGCATTGACAGGGGGACGCCACGAGCAGTACTTC
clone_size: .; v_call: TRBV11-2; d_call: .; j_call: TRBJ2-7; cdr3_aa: CASSWLRDISAEQYF; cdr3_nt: TGTGCCAGCAGCTGGCTCCGGGACATCTCCGCCGAGCAGTACTTC
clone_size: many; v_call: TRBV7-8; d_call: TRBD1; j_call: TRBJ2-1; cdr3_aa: CASSFGARQGARNEQFF; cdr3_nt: TGTGCCAGCAGCTTCGGGGCACGGCAGGGGGCGCGCAATGAGCAGTTCTTC
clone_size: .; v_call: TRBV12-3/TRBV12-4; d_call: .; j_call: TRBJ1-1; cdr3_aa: CASTSRVTEAFF; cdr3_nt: TGTGCCAGCACCAGCCGGGTCACTGAAGCTTTCTTT
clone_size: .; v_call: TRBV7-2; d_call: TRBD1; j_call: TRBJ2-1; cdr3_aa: CASSRGQGQYNEQFF; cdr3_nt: TGTGCCAGCAGCCGGGGACAGGGCCAGTACAATGAGCAGTTCTTC
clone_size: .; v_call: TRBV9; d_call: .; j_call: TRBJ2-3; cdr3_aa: CASLSLIKQYF; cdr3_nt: TGTGCCAGCTTATCCTTGATCAAGCAGTATTTT